These 15 T cell receptor beta chains share one sample of origin, sequenced in a study of response to subunit inactivated influenza vaccine. TCRdb redid the calling of the RT-PCR reads with MiXCR, one entry per CDR3 protein. This table has about 500,000 distinct CDR3 sequences, approximately 15% appearing once. Sequenced here: CD4+ T cells sorted from PBMCs, sampled 23 to 25 months after vaccination. The receptor set was obtained from a man between 45 and 75 years old who received an inactivated influenza vaccine.

In DNA form, the CDR3 reads TGTGCCAGCAGTCGACAGGGTTTGCCCAAGCAGTACTTC. This encodes CASSRQGLPKQYF. The chain links TRBV28 to TRBJ2-7; 7 nucleotides align to TRBD1. The length of the CDR3 is 13 residues. Losses at the gene ends were 5 bases for V and 8 bases for J; bases not matched to a gene: 9. Germline CDR1 and CDR2: MDHEN and SYDVKM. Full variable domain (outside the CDR3, taken from reference TRBV28 and TRBJ2-7): DVKVTQSSRYLVKRTGEKVFLECVQDMDHENMFWYRQDPGLGLRLIYFSYDVKMKEKGDIPEGYSVSREKKERFSLILESASTNQTSMYLCASSRQGLPKQYFGPGTRLTVT.

The sample holds a few counts of this clonotype. The CDR3 DNA reads as TGTGCCAGCAGCCAAGTCACGGGTTCACCCCTCCACTTT. This sequence encodes CASSQVTGSPLHF. The gene calls are TRBV3-1 and TRBJ1-6; D gene uncertain. The CDR3 extends over 13 amino acids. Trimming stripped 1 base from V and 9 bases from J, with 7 bases between. Germline V lookup: CDR1 LGHDT, CDR2 YNNKEL (reference sequence).

Ten or more counts support this clonotype. J is TRBJ1-1 and V is TRBV5-1; 9 positions agree with TRBD1. This CDR3 contains 15 residues. The germline CDR1 and CDR2 sequences are SGHRS and YFSETQ. The junction had 4 bases not matched to a gene; V was cut back by 3 bases and J by 1 base. The CDR3 loop reads CASSWKDRGNTEAFF. Here the CDR3 DNA reads TGCGCCAGCAGCTGGAAGGACAGGGGGAACACTGAAGCTTTCTTT.

This clonotype showed up just a few times. CDR3 sequence reads: CASRPGQTAEAFF. In DNA, the CDR3 is TGTGCCAGCAGACCCGGACAGACGGCTGAAGCTTTCTTT. The chain links TRBV12-3 or TRBV12-4 to TRBJ1-1; TRBD1 is a possible D gene (6 bases). Trimming pared 6 bases from V and 6 bases from J, leaving 14 bases between. This CDR3 is built from 13 residues.

This clonotype was picked up a small number of times. V and J are TRBV5-1 and TRBJ1-4; 9 positions match TRBD1. The germline V gene encodes CDR1 SGHRS and CDR2 YFSETQ. CDR3 length: 14 amino acids. Trimming at V came to 4 bases and at J to 7 bases, leaving 5 bases not matched to a gene. CDR3 in amino acids: CASSKGQGSEKLFF. The CDR3 DNA reads TGCGCCAGCAGCAAGGGACAGGGATCTGAAAAACTGTTTTTT.

This chain joins TRBV29-1 and TRBJ2-5; D may correspond to TRBD1 or TRBD2 (5 bases each). V lost 7 bases and J 1 base, leaving 19 bases between the germline ends. The CDR3 has 15 residues. Per germline, CDR1 SQVTM and CDR2 ANQGSEA. The CDR3 nucleotides read TGCAGCGCTGGGGACCGCAGACTCCTCCAAGAGACCCAGTACTTC. This sequence encodes CSAGDRRLLQETQYF.

This clonotype appeared many times. The rearrangement joins TRBV7-9 to TRBJ2-3; possibly TRBD1 or TRBD2 for D (5 bases each). The V gene's germline CDR1 is SEHNR and CDR2 FQNEAQ (reference sequence). V dropped 10 bases and J dropped 5 bases, with 19 bases sitting between them. The CDR3 length is 14 residues. CDR3 in amino acids: CANAQGPRGDTQYF. The CDR3 DNA is TGTGCCAATGCCCAGGGACCACGGGGAGATACGCAGTATTTT. The full variable domain, completed using reference TRBV7-9 and TRBJ2-3, is DTGVSQNPRHKITKRGQNVTFRCDPISEHNRLYWYRQTLGQGPEFLTYFQNEAQLEKSRLLSDRFSAERPKGSFSTLEIQRTEQGDSAMYLCANAQGPRGDTQYFGPGTRLTVL.

V usage is TRBV3-1 and J usage is TRBJ2-7; 9 nucleotides line up with TRBD1. This CDR3 region has 16 residues. The V gene's germline CDR1 is LGHDT and CDR2 YNNKEL (reference sequence). Unmatched junction bases numbered 11, after V lost 4 bases and J lost 4 bases. In DNA, the CDR3 is TGTGCCAGCAGCCGAGACGCCGGGACAGGGTCATACGAGCAGTACTTC. It specifies CASSRDAGTGSYEQYF.

This clonotype was detected a few times. This rearrangement joins TRBV20-1 to TRBJ2-7, with TRBD1 as a possible D gene (5 bases). The CDR3 loop spans 14 amino acids. Trimming cost V 6 bases and J 0 bases, with 15 bases left between them. Per germline, CDR1 DFQATT and CDR2 SNEGSKA (reference sequence). The CDR3 region is CSAPSADNSYEQYF. As DNA, the CDR3 is TGCAGTGCGCCTTCCGCGGACAACTCCTACGAGCAGTACTTC.

V and J are TRBV6-1 and TRBJ2-5, with D unresolved. V dropped 1 base and J dropped 1 base, with 7 bases sitting between them. CDR3 length: 14 residues. CDR1 and CDR2 from the germline V gene are MNHNS and SASEGT. The CDR3 region has the DNA TGTGCCAGCAGTGAAGGCGGCAGCCAAGAGACCCAGTACTTC. This codes for CASSEGGSQETQYF.

The genes are TRBV6-1 and TRBJ2-5; weak D call: TRBD2 (5 bases). The CDR3 length is 14 residues. Trimming removed 6 bases at V and 0 bases at J, with 11 bases between. Per the germline V gene, CDR1 is MNHNS and CDR2 is SASEGT. CDR3 residues: CASSPTGNQETQYF. The CDR3 nucleotides read TGTGCCAGCAGCCCAACGGGGAACCAAGAGACCCAGTACTTC.

The chain employs TRBV29-1 and TRBJ1-2, with D possibly matching TRBD1 (5 bases). CDR1 and CDR2 (germline): SQVTM, ANQGSEA. V gave up 5 bases and J gave up 10 bases, with 11 bases separating them. The CDR3 totals 10 residues. The CDR3 bases are TGCAGCGTTCAGGGTAATGCCTACACCTTC. This gives the protein CSVQGNAYTF.

This clonotype was counted only a few times. The V call is TRBV7-3, the J call TRBJ2-7; D uncertain. V was cut by 5 bases and J by 5 bases, with 19 bases left in between. The germline V gene encodes CDR1 SGHTA and CDR2 FQGTGA. The length of the CDR3 is 15 residues. CDR3 amino acids: CASSLPRPPRNEQYF. The CDR3 DNA is TGTGCCAGCAGCCTCCCCCGACCCCCAAGGAACGAGCAGTACTTC.

This clonotype was recorded many times. The rearrangement links TRBV5-1 to TRBJ2-7, with 7 positions matching TRBD2. This CDR3 is built from 14 residues. V shed 1 base, J shed 3 bases, and the junction held 4 bases outside the gene matches. CDR1 and CDR2 (germline): SGHRS, YFSETQ. The CDR3: CASSLLSGGYEQYF. DNA of the CDR3: TGCGCCAGCAGCTTGTTGTCGGGGGGCTACGAGCAGTACTTC. Full variable domain (missing parts from reference TRBV5-1 and TRBJ2-7): KAGVTQTPRYLIKTRGQQVTLSCSPISGHRSVSWYQQTPGQGLQFLFEYFSETQRNKGNFPGRFSGRQFSNSRSEMNVSTLELGDSALYLCASSLLSGGYEQYFGPGTRLTVT.

This clonotype has just a few counts. DNA of the CDR3: TGTGCCAGCAGCACCGGGACTGCTAATTCACCCCTCCACTTT. It codes for CASSTGTANSPLHF. This chain uses TRBV12-3 or TRBV12-4 with TRBJ1-6; D may be TRBD1 (5 bases). The CDR3 has 14 amino acids. The germline V and J ends were trimmed by 6 bases and 6 bases, with 12 bases remaining between them.